This is a list of T cell receptor beta chains from one sample in a study of blood T cell repertoires in COVID-19. Profiling relied on immunoSEQ multiplex PCR, and the TCRdb table lists in-frame clones only, not all of them. The sample carries under 550,000 clones, approximately 90% recorded once. The specimen was peripheral blood. The origin of the receptors is a young man with COVID-19, enrolled during active disease. Each CDR3 is given with its conserved first and last residue. A D gene is named only where the DNA matches it firmly. Expanded clones get a size class; other rows say once, few or many, or leave the size out.

abundance,d_gene,v_gene,j_gene,CDR3nt,CDR3aa
.,.,TRBV29-1,TRBJ2-1,TGCAGCGCTTCAGCGTATTCCGATGACAATGAGCAGTTCTTC,CSASAYSDDNEQFF
.,TRBD2,TRBV6-5,TRBJ2-1,TGTGCCAGCAGTATTGGACTAGCGGGGGGAAATGAGCAGTTCTTC,CASSIGLAGGNEQFF
.,.,TRBV5-1,TRBJ2-1,TGCGCCAGCAGCTTAGGCGGCTCCTACAATGAGCAGTTCTTC,CASSLGGSYNEQFF
.,TRBD1,TRBV29-1,TRBJ1-5,TGCAGCGTGGGACAGACCAATCAGCCCCAGCATTTT,CSVGQTNQPQHF
.,TRBD2,TRBV7-3,TRBJ2-7,TGTGCCAGCAGCCCAACTAGCGGGAGTGTCGCCGAGCAGTACTTC,CASSPTSGSVAEQYF
few,.,TRBV11-2,TRBJ1-2,TGTGCCAGCAGCTCCCCAGGTTCCAACTATGGCTACACCTTC,CASSSPGSNYGYTF
.,TRBD2,TRBV6-5,TRBJ2-7,TGTGCCAGCAGACGGAGCGGGGAAAACGAGCAGTACTTC,CASRRSGENEQYF
.,.,TRBV7-9,TRBJ2-4,TGTGCCAGCAGCAGTTTGGCGGGGATAGCCAAAAACATTCAGTACTTC,CASSSLAGIAKNIQYF
once,.,TRBV18,TRBJ2-2,TGTGCCAGCTCACCCCCGGGTGCGGACTACACCGGGGAGCTGTTTTTT,CASSPPGADYTGELFF
.,TRBD2,TRBV11-1,TRBJ2-7,TGTGCCAGCAGCTCAGCGGGAAGGGGATGGGAGCAGTACTTC,CASSSAGRGWEQYF
once,TRBD2,TRBV5-6,TRBJ2-1,TGTGCCAGCAGCTTGTGGGCCCGGCTAGCGGGAATGGGTGAGCAGTTCTTC,CASSLWARLAGMGEQFF
.,TRBD2,TRBV29-1,TRBJ2-5,TGCAGCGTTGAAACGCCGGGACTAGCGTACCAAGAGACCCAGTACTTC,CSVETPGLAYQETQYF
.,.,TRBV19,TRBJ2-3,TGTGCCAGTAGTATTGGTAGGAGGTATGGAGATACGCAGTATTTT,CASSIGRRYGDTQYF
.,.,TRBV21-1,TRBJ1-2,TGTGCCAGCAGCACGGGTCCTACCACCGGCTACACCTTC,CASSTGPTTGYTF
.,.,TRBV6-5,TRBJ2-7,TGTGCCAGCATAGCCAGACCCTACGAGCAGTACTTC,CASIARPYEQYF
.,TRBD1,TRBV30,TRBJ2-7,TGTGCCTGGAGTGTCGGCAGGGGGCCTTCCGAGCAGTACTTC,CAWSVGRGPSEQYF
.,.,TRBV2,TRBJ1-5,TGTGCCAGCAGTGACCTGGGAGGGGATCAGCCCCAGCATTTT,CASSDLGGDQPQHF
.,TRBD2,TRBV15,TRBJ2-3,TGTGCCACCAGCAGGGGGACTAGCGGGTGGGGGGATACGCAGTATTTT,CATSRGTSGWGDTQYF
.,TRBD2,TRBV4-1,TRBJ2-5,TGCGCCAGCAGCCAACGGACTAGCGGGTACCAAGAGACCCAGTACTTC,CASSQRTSGYQETQYF
once,TRBD1,TRBV19,TRBJ1-1,TGTGCCAGTAGTATATATCCGGCCCCCCCCCGACAGGGGGCGAGTACTGAAGCTTTCTTT,CASSIYPAPPRQGASTEAFF
.,.,TRBV5-1,TRBJ2-2,TGCGCCAGCAGCCAACCAGGGATCTCGGGCGGGGAGCTGTTTTTT,CASSQPGISGGELFF
few,TRBD2,TRBV3-1/TRBV3-2,TRBJ2-3,TGTGCCAGCAGCGAACCGGGACTAGCGGGAGGGGCCCGAGGAGATACGCAGTATTTT,CASSEPGLAGGARGDTQYF
.,TRBD2,TRBV19,TRBJ2-2,TGTGCCAGTAGCGAGACTAGGGGTTACATACTAGCGGCGAACACCGGGGAGCTGTTTTTT,CASSETRGYILAANTGELFF
.,TRBD1,TRBV30,TRBJ1-5,TGTGCCTGGAGTGTAATGACAGGGGATCAGCCCCAGCATTTT,CAWSVMTGDQPQHF
.,TRBD2,TRBV5-6,TRBJ2-1,TGTGCCAGCAGCATATACGGGAGGGAGCCCAATGAGCAGTTCTTC,CASSIYGREPNEQFF
once,TRBD1,TRBV19,TRBJ2-1,TGTGCCAGTAGTATCCCCGGGACAGGGGACCATGAGCAGTTCTTC,CASSIPGTGDHEQFF
.,TRBD1,TRBV2,TRBJ2-2,TGTGCCAGTGAGAAGGGACAGGGTAGGACCGGGGAGCTGTTTTTT,CASEKGQGRTGELFF
.,.,TRBV11-3,TRBJ2-5,TGTGCCAGCAGCTTAGCTGCGGGACGGACCCAGTACTTC,CASSLAAGRTQYF
.,TRBD2,TRBV19,TRBJ2-1,TGTGCCAGTAGTATTAGTGGGACTAGCGGTCACAATGAGCAGTTCTTC,CASSISGTSGHNEQFF
.,.,TRBV24-1,TRBJ2-7,TGTGCCACCAGTGATTTGGGACAGCTAAGCTACGAGCAGTACTTC,CATSDLGQLSYEQYF
.,.,TRBV11-1,TRBJ2-2,TGTGCCAGCAGGCGCACTAGAGACACCGGGGAGCTGTTTTTT,CASRRTRDTGELFF
.,.,TRBV28,TRBJ2-5,TGTGCCAGCAGTTTAGCCTCGGCAGGGCGAGAGACCCAGTACTTC,CASSLASAGRETQYF
.,.,TRBV3-1/TRBV3-2,TRBJ2-7,TGTGCCAGCAGCCAAGAAGGGACTCTCCCGCAGTACTTC,CASSQEGTLPQYF
few,TRBD1,TRBV15,TRBJ2-2,TGTGCCACCAGCAGATCGGCTAGACAGGGGTTTTCCGGGGAGCTGTTTTTT,CATSRSARQGFSGELFF
.,.,TRBV7-3,TRBJ2-7,TGTGCCAGCAGCCCTCCCCTCTGGGTAGTCTACGAGGAGGAGGAGGAGCAGTACTTC,CASSPPLWVVYEEEEEQYF
.,TRBD2,TRBV24-1,TRBJ2-3,TGTGCCACCAGTACACGGACTAGCGGGAGATCAGATACGCAGTATTTT,CATSTRTSGRSDTQYF
.,TRBD1,TRBV12-3/TRBV12-4,TRBJ2-5,TGTGCCAGCAGCCCCGACAGGGCGGAGACCCAGTACTTC,CASSPDRAETQYF
once,.,TRBV7-9,TRBJ2-2,TGTGCCAGCAGCTTAGTCGGGCGGGGGAACACCGGGGAGCTGTTTTTT,CASSLVGRGNTGELFF
.,TRBD2,TRBV5-1,TRBJ2-7,TGCGCCAGCAGCCCACGGGACTACCGCTACGAGCAGTACTTC,CASSPRDYRYEQYF
.,TRBD2,TRBV5-4,TRBJ2-1,TGTGCCAGCAGCAAGGGACTAGCGGGAGACTACAATGAGCAGTTCTTC,CASSKGLAGDYNEQFF
.,.,TRBV9,TRBJ1-5,TGTGCCAGCAGCGCGGGGGGGTATAGCAATCAGCCCCAGCATTTT,CASSAGGYSNQPQHF
.,.,TRBV19,TRBJ1-6,TGTGCCAGTAGTATTCAGGCCCGGAATAATTCACCCCTCCACTTT,CASSIQARNNSPLHF
.,.,TRBV7-2,TRBJ1-1,TGTGCCAGCAGCTTAGGACCAGGCCGTGAAGCTTTCTTT,CASSLGPGREAFF
.,TRBD2,TRBV11-2,TRBJ2-7,TGTGCCAGCAGCCCAATTGCCCGGCGGACTAGCGGGGGGGCCAAGCAGTACTTC,CASSPIARRTSGGAKQYF
.,TRBD2,TRBV5-8,TRBJ2-2,TGTGCCAGCAGCCGGGAGATAGCGGGAGGCCCGGGCACCGGGGAGCTGTTTTTT,CASSREIAGGPGTGELFF
.,.,TRBV19,TRBJ1-6,TGTGCCAGTAGTATAGATATGAATCCAGCGGATTCACCCCTCCACTTT,CASSIDMNPADSPLHF
.,TRBD1,TRBV30,TRBJ1-6,TGTGCCTGGAGCCGGACAGGGAATAATTCACCCCTCCACTTT,CAWSRTGNNSPLHF
.,.,TRBV12-3/TRBV12-4,TRBJ1-1,TGTGCCAGCAGCCAGAACACTGAAGCTTTCTTT,CASSQNTEAFF
.,TRBD1,TRBV4-2,TRBJ2-7,TGTGCCAGCAGCCTTCCGGGACAGACCTACGAGCAGTACTTC,CASSLPGQTYEQYF
.,TRBD1,TRBV12-3/TRBV12-4,TRBJ1-2,TGTGCCAGCAGACAGGGGGCGCATGGCTACACCTTC,CASRQGAHGYTF
.,.,TRBV19,TRBJ1-1,TGTGCCAGTAGTCTGGGGCGGAGCACTGAAGCTTTCTTT,CASSLGRSTEAFF
.,TRBD1,TRBV2,TRBJ1-5,TGTGCCAGCAGTGAAGCGGTGACAGGGGTGCAGCCCCAGCATTTT,CASSEAVTGVQPQHF
.,.,TRBV6-5,TRBJ1-1,TGTGCCAGCAGTTCCCGGGACACGAACACTGAAGCTTTCTTT,CASSSRDTNTEAFF
.,.,TRBV30,TRBJ2-1,TGTGCCTGGAGTGCGGGGTTCGCCTACAATGAGCAGTTCTTC,CAWSAGFAYNEQFF
.,.,TRBV9,TRBJ2-7,TGTGCCAGCAGCGAGACGGGAGAGCCCTACGAGCAGTACTTC,CASSETGEPYEQYF
.,.,TRBV24-1,TRBJ1-5,TGTGCCACCAGTGATTTGCCTAATCAGCCCCAGCATTTT,CATSDLPNQPQHF
.,.,TRBV2,TRBJ2-3,TGTGCCAGCAGATTAGAAGATACGCAGTATTTT,CASRLEDTQYF
.,.,TRBV18,TRBJ1-6,TGTGCCAGCTCACCAGGGCCACTCAATTCACCCCTCCACTTT,CASSPGPLNSPLHF
.,.,TRBV15,TRBJ1-1,TGTGCCACCAGCAGAGACAGGATCGGCACTGAAGCTTTCTTT,CATSRDRIGTEAFF
.,.,TRBV5-1,TRBJ2-3,TGCGCCAGCAGCTTGGCACAGAGCACAGATACGCAGTATTTT,CASSLAQSTDTQYF